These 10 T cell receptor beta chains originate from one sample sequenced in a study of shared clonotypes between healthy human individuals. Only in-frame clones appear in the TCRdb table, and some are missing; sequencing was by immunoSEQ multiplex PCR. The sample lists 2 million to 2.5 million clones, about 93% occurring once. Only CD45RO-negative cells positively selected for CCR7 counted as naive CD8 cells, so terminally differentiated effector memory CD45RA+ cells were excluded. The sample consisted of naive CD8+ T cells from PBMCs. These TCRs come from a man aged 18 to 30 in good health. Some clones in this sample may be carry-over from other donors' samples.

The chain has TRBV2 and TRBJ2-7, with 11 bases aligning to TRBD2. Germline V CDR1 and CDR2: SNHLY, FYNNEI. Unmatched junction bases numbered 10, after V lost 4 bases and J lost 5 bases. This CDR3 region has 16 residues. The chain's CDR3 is CASSGVLAGGPHEQYF. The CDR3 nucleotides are TGTGCCAGCAGTGGTGTGTTAGCGGGAGGGCCCCACGAGCAGTACTTC.

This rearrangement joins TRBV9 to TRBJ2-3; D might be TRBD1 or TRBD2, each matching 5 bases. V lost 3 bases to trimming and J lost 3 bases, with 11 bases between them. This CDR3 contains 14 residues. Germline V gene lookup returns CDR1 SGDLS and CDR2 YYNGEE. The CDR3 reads CASSGGPVTDTQYF. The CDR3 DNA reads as TGTGCCAGCAGCGGGGGACCAGTTACAGATACGCAGTATTTT.

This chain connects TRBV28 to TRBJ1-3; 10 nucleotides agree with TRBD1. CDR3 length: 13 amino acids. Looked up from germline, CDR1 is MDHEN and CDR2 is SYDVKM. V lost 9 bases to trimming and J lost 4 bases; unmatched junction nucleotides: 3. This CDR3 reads CASSDRGGNTIYF. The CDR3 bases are TGTGCCAGTTCGGACAGGGGGGGAAACACCATATATTTT.

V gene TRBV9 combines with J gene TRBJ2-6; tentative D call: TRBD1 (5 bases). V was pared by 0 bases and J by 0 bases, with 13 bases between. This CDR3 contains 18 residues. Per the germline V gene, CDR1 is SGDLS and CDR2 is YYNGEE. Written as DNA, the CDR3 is TGTGCCAGCAGCGTAGTAACAGGAACATTCTCTGGGGCCAACGTCCTGACTTTC. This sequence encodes CASSVVTGTFSGANVLTF.

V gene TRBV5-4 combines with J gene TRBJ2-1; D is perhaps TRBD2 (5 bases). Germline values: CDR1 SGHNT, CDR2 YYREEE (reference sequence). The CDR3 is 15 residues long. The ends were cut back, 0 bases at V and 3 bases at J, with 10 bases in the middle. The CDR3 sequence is CASSLEWGVYNEQFF. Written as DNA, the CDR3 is TGTGCCAGCAGCTTGGAGTGGGGAGTCTACAATGAGCAGTTCTTC.

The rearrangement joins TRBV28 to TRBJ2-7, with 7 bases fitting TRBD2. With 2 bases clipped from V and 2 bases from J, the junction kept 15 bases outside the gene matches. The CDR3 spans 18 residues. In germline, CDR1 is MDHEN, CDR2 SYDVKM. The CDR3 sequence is CASSLPLRGSGAAYEQYF. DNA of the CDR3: TGTGCCAGCAGTTTACCCCTGCGGGGGAGCGGAGCTGCCTACGAGCAGTACTTC.

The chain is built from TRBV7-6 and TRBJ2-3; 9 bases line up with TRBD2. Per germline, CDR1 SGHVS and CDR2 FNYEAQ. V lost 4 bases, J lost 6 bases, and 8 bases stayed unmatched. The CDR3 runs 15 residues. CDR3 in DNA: TGTGCCAGCAGCTGGTCCGGGACTAGCAGGGATACGCAGTATTTT. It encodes CASSWSGTSRDTQYF.

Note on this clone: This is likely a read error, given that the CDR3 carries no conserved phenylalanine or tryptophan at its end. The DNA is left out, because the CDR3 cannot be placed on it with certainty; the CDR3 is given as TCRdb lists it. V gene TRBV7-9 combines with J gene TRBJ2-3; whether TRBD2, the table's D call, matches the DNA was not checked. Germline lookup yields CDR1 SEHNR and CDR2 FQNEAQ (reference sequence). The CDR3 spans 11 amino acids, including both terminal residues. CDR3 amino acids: CASSLHGLDLG.

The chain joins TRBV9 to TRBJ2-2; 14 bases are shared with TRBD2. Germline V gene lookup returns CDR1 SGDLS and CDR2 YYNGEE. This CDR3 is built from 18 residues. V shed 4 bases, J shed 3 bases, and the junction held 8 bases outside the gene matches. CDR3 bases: TGTGCCAGCAGCATTCCCGGGACTAGCGGGAGTTACACCGGGGAGCTGTTTTTT. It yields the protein CASSIPGTSGSYTGELFF.

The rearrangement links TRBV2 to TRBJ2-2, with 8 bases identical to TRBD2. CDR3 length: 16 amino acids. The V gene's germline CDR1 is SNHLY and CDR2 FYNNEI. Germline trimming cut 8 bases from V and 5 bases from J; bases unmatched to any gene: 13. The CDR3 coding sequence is TGTGCCAGCGAAGGGGCCCACCCGGGAGGGACCGGGGAGCTGTTTTTT. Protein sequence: CASEGAHPGGTGELFF.